This T cell receptor (beta chain) derives from a study of blood T cells in healthy people across ages. Whole-study results and caveats: Percentage of naive T cells showed a strong correlation with TCR beta diversity.

A sample-barcoded 5' primer and a J-beta primer mix were used in a second PCR of roughly 6 to 11 cycles. Each CDR3 protein gets one entry after TCRdb re-called the 5' RACE reads with MiXCR. The sample lists some 730,000 distinct CDR3 sequences; about a fifth were seen once. The ends lost 4 bases at V and 1 base at J; junction bases unmatched: 2. CDR1 is SGHRS and CDR2 is YFSETQ in the germline V gene. This CDR3 spans 14 amino acids. Each sample used at least 6 million PBMCs. There are a few counts of this clonotype. Its specificity is not known. The rearrangement uses TRBV5-1 and TRBJ2-1; 7 nucleotides align to TRBD2. The sequencing input was blood. This sequence was found in a man between 65 and 80 years old in good health. The CDR3 is CASSLAVSYNEQFF. DNA for the CDR3: TGCGCCAGCAGCCTAGCGGTTTCCTACAATGAGCAGTTCTTC.